The rows below give T cell receptor beta chains drawn from one sample of a study of CD8 T cells in ankylosing spondylitis. TCRdb itself ran the 5' RACE reads through MiXCR, one entry per CDR3 protein. The sample carries about 90,000 distinct CDR3 sequences, about 8.1% recorded once. The sample taken for sequencing was blood, either unsorted or a sorted T cell fraction (not recorded which). All receptors come from a male donor with ankylosing spondylitis. CDR3s include the opening cysteine and the closing phenylalanine or tryptophan. D genes are given only for firm matches. Size values are once, few and many counts, or a class for expanded clones, and some rows have none.

TRBJ2-1,TRBV10-3,TRBD2,few,CAISDPEGLAGYSYNEQFF,TGTGCCATCAGTGACCCCGAGGGACTAGCGGGCTACTCCTACAATGAGCAGTTCTTC
TRBJ2-7,TRBV5-1,NA,many,CASSPFGSGLTYEQYF,TGCGCCAGCAGCCCCTTCGGTAGCGGCCTTACCTACGAGCAGTACTTC
TRBJ2-2,TRBV7-2,TRBD2,many,CATGLAIVGELFF,TGTGCCACAGGACTAGCGATAGTAGGGGAGCTGTTTTTT
TRBJ2-5,TRBV24-1,NA,few,CATSDVVDAAKTQYF,TGTGCCACCAGTGATGTCGTGGACGCGGCGAAGACCCAGTACTTC
TRBJ2-3,TRBV11-2,TRBD2,many,CASILRPRAGLADTQYF,TGTGCCAGCATACTAAGGCCAAGAGCGGGACTGGCAGATACGCAGTATTTT
TRBJ2-2,TRBV12-3/TRBV12-4,NA,many,CARVDELAYLSGELFF,TGTGCCAGGGTAGACGAGCTGGCTTATTTATCCGGGGAGCTGTTTTTT
TRBJ2-5,TRBV5-5,TRBD1,many,CASSGQTETQYF,TGTGCCAGCTCGGGACAGACAGAGACCCAGTACTTC
TRBJ2-5,TRBV11-2,TRBD2,few,CASSFSAGAQGSGSPETQYF,TGTGCCAGCAGCTTTAGTGCGGGGGCCCAGGGAAGCGGGAGCCCAGAGACCCAGTACTTC
TRBJ1-2,TRBV29-1,NA,many,CSVDSPSGRGYTF,TGCAGCGTTGATTCCCCCTCCGGCCGTGGCTACACCTTC
TRBJ2-7,TRBV27,TRBD1,few,CASSFSTGAYEQYF,TGTGCCAGCAGTTTTAGCACAGGGGCGTACGAGCAGTACTTC
TRBJ2-3,TRBV20-1,NA,NA,CSAIGVADTQYF,TGCAGTGCTATAGGGGTCGCAGATACGCAGTATTTT
TRBJ1-1,TRBV7-9,TRBD1,NA,CASRGEGAGTEAFF,TGTGCCAGCAGGGGCGAGGGGGCTGGCACTGAAGCTTTCTTT
TRBJ2-3,TRBV19,TRBD2,NA,CATRASGSSDTQYF,TGTGCCACCCGCGCTAGCGGGAGTTCAGATACGCAGTATTTT
TRBJ2-3,TRBV9,NA,few,CASSATRSVTDTQYF,TGTGCCAGCAGCGCTACCCGGTCGGTCACAGATACGCAGTATTTT
TRBJ2-1,TRBV12-5,TRBD2,many,CASGLTPRGEQFF,TGTGCTAGTGGTTTGACCCCGCGGGGGGAGCAGTTCTTC
TRBJ2-2,TRBV10-3,NA,many,CAVHRESGTGELFF,TGTGCCGTCCACAGGGAGTCGGGCACCGGGGAGCTGTTTTTT
TRBJ2-1,TRBV3-1,TRBD2,NA,CASSLLPGEREPEFF,TGTGCCAGCAGCCTCCTACCAGGGGAGCGGGAGCCTGAGTTCTTC
TRBJ1-2,TRBV5-4,NA,NA,CASSSPGGYTF,TGTGCCAGCAGCTCACCGGGAGGCTACACCTTC
TRBJ2-5,TRBV7-9,NA,few,CASSLWPPETQYF,TGTGCCAGCAGCTTATGGCCCCCAGAGACCCAGTACTTC
TRBJ2-5,TRBV3-1,TRBD2,many,CASSQDWGAGGAQETQYF,TGTGCCAGCAGCCAAGATTGGGGAGCGGGAGGGGCTCAAGAGACCCAGTACTTC
TRBJ2-3,TRBV12-3/TRBV12-4,TRBD2,many,CASSFREGTDTQYF,TGTGCCAGCAGTTTCCGGGAGGGCACAGATACGCAGTATTTT
TRBJ1-1,TRBV28,NA,few,CASSLSLKEAFF,TGTGCCAGCAGTTTATCGTTAAAGGAAGCTTTCTTT
TRBJ2-3,TRBV6-2/TRBV6-3,NA,NA,CASSYATDTQYF,TGTGCCAGCAGTTACGCCACAGATACGCAGTATTTT
TRBJ2-2,TRBV27,NA,few,CASSLKAGELFF,TGTGCCAGCAGTTTAAAGGCCGGGGAGCTGTTTTTT
TRBJ1-1,TRBV11-2,NA,many,CASSFWVSDTEAFF,TGTGCCAGCAGCTTTTGGGTTTCGGACACTGAAGCTTTCTTT
TRBJ1-3,TRBV20-1,NA,NA,CSAREGFYSGNTIYF,TGCAGTGCTAGAGAGGGATTCTATTCTGGAAACACCATATATTTT
TRBJ1-1,TRBV6-6,NA,few,CASHYQEAFF,TGTGCCAGTCATTACCAGGAAGCTTTCTTT
TRBJ2-3,TRBV27,NA,NA,CASSLLLASGTDTQYF,TGTGCCAGCAGTTTATTACTAGCATCGGGCACAGATACGCAGTATTTT
TRBJ2-5,TRBV24-1,TRBD2,NA,CATSDFALAGGQETQYF,TGTGCCACCAGTGATTTCGCCCTAGCGGGAGGTCAAGAGACCCAGTACTTC
TRBJ1-3,TRBV7-9,TRBD1,few,CASSPGGQGRSGNTIYF,TGTGCCAGCAGCCCAGGAGGACAGGGGCGCTCTGGAAACACCATATATTTT
TRBJ1-6,TRBV10-3,NA,NA,CAISERPGHYENNSPLHF,TGTGCCATCAGTGAGAGGCCAGGTCATTACGAGAATAATTCACCCCTCCACTTT
TRBJ2-7,TRBV7-2,TRBD1,NA,CASSLGRTGDYEQYF,TGTGCCAGCAGCTTAGGGAGGACAGGGGACTACGAGCAGTACTTC
TRBJ2-7,TRBV30,TRBD1,NA,CAWSSGGEEQYF,TGTGCCTGGAGTTCAGGGGGCGAAGAGCAGTACTTC
TRBJ1-2,TRBV10-2,TRBD1,few,CASSGTETGNYGYTF,TGCGCCAGCAGTGGGACCGAGACAGGGAACTATGGCTACACCTTC
TRBJ1-2,TRBV4-2,NA,many,CASSQGGGYTF,TGTGCCAGCAGCCAAGGGGGAGGCTACACCTTC
TRBJ2-1,TRBV7-6,NA,NA,CASSLGWGSPHNEQFF,TGTGCCAGCAGCTTAGGGTGGGGATCACCCCACAATGAGCAGTTCTTC